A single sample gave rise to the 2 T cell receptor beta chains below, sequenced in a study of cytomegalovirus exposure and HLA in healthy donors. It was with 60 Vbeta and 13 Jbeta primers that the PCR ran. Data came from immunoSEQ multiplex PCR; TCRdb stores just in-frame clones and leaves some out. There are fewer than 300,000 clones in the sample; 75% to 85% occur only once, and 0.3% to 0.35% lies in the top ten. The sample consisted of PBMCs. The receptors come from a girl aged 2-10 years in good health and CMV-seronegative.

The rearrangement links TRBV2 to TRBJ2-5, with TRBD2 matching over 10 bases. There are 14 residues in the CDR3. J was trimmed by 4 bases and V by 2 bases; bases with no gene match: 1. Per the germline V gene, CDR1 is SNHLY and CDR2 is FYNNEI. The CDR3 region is CASSELAGVETQYF. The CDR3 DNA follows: TGTGCCAGCAGTGAACTAGCGGGAGTAGAGACCCAGTACTTC.

CDR3: CASSLASGGAESSYNEQFF. The CDR3 nucleotides read TGTGCCAGCAGCTTGGCTAGCGGGGGGGCGGAAAGCTCCTACAATGAGCAGTTCTTC. The rearrangement joins TRBV7-3 to TRBJ2-1, with 12 bases that match TRBD2. Germline lookup yields CDR1 SGHTA and CDR2 FQGTGA. This CDR3 contains 19 residues. The ends lost 3 bases at V and 0 bases at J; junction bases unmatched: 9.